This is a list of T cell receptor beta chains from one sample in a study of graft-versus-host responses after intestinal transplantation. Produced via immunoSEQ multiplex PCR; TCRdb's table is partial and in-frame only. The sample includes over 15,000 clones, about 74% of them seen just once. The sequencing here drew on ileum tissue, taken 14 days after transplant. These receptors were taken from a human patient who received an intestinal transplant, so some T cells may come from the graft donor. Both conserved end residues are part of each CDR3.

>TRBV9
CASSVSSGATYGYTF
>TRBV11-2
CASSLDLSSGANVLTF
>TRBV25-1
CASSLDATNEKLFF
>TRBV30
CAWSRDSYNEQFF
>TRBV11-3
CASRGPSTGELFF
>TRBV7-6
CASSSRGLVTEAFF
>TRBV27
CASSFGTGFGYEQYF
>TRBV6-4
CASSEELNNSPLHF
>TRBV4-1
CASSQEASTNEKLFF
>TRBV6-5
CASSLGLGPYEQYF
>TRBV7-2
CASSSGQGRGLNEKLFF
>TRBV4-2
CASSYGTYNEQFF
>TRBV7-9
CASSKIQGLAKNIQYF
>TRBV5-1
CASSSLGEGLGTQYF
>TRBV10-2
CASSETSPYEQYF
>TRBV19
CASNPVGVTEAFF
>TRBV19
CASSQTSGRADTQYF
>TRBV18
CASSPIGGPPYEQFF
>TRBV13
CASSAGQGGNEQYF